The 7 T cell receptor beta chains below all came from one sample that was sequenced in a study of blood T cells in healthy people across ages. A second PCR, run for roughly 7 to 12 cycles, used a sample-barcoded 5' primer plus a J-beta primer mix. TCRdb independently ran MiXCR on the 5' RACE reads; one entry per CDR3 protein. The sample lists 700,000 to 800,000 distinct CDR3 sequences; about 40% were seen once. The sequencing sample was made of blood. Receptors originate from a woman aged 55 to 70 in good health.

This clonotype was seen a handful of times. The chain combines TRBV18 with TRBJ2-5; D is uncertain. Matching the DNA end better, TRBJ2-7 makes the J call doubtful. CDR3 length equals 12 residues. Germline-derived CDR1 and CDR2 are KGHSH and LQKENI. The chain's CDR3 is CASSPWPGEQYF. Here the CDR3 DNA reads TGTGCCAGCTCACCATGGCCGGGCGAGCAGTACTTC.

There are many counts of this clonotype. CDR3: CASRDSAKNIQYF. CDR3 bases: TGTGCCAGCAGGGACTCTGCCAAAAACATTCAGTACTTC. The J gene is TRBJ2-4, the V gene TRBV6-2 or TRBV6-3; weak D call: TRBD2 (5 bases). Between the trimmed V and J ends, which lost 6 bases and 1 base, there was a span of 7 bases. Germline lookup yields CDR1 MNHEY and CDR2 SVGEGT. This CDR3 is built from 13 residues.

This clonotype was seen once. The J gene is TRBJ2-3, the V gene TRBV20-1; 10 bases line up with TRBD2. Germline loops: CDR1 DFQATT, CDR2 SNEGSKA (reference sequence). The CDR3 runs to 18 residues. V was clipped by 3 bases and J by 3 bases; unmatched bases: 15. CDR3 amino acids: CSASHLIGLAGETDTQYF. The CDR3 coding sequence is TGCAGTGCTAGTCATCTCATAGGGCTAGCGGGAGAGACAGATACGCAGTATTTT.

The chain is built from TRBV20-1 and TRBJ2-3; 11 bases map to TRBD2. CDR1 and CDR2 (germline): DFQATT, SNEGSKA (reference sequence). V was clipped by 3 bases and J by 2 bases; unmatched bases: 4. This CDR3 contains 15 residues. The CDR3 protein is CSARSTSGNTDTQYF. As DNA, the CDR3 is TGCAGTGCTAGGTCGACTAGCGGGAACACAGATACGCAGTATTTT.

The chain employs TRBV7-9 and TRBJ1-2, with D possibly TRBD1 on 6 matching bases. The CDR3 loop spans 16 amino acids. Deletions cut 6 bases from V and 4 bases from J, with 21 bases between. CDR1 and CDR2 from the germline V gene are SEHNR and FQNEAQ (reference sequence). As DNA, the CDR3 is TGTGCCAGCAGACTCAGGGCCACAGGGCCCCCCTATGGCTACACCTTC. Encoded protein: CASRLRATGPPYGYTF.

This clonotype appeared many times. The CDR3 nucleotides are TGTGCCAGCAGCTCGTCCGGGAGTAGGAGAGGCTACACCTTC. Amino acid sequence: CASSSSGSRRGYTF. This chain connects TRBV9 to TRBJ1-2; D uncertain. The CDR3 spans 14 residues. Trimming left V 4 bases short and J 8 bases short, with 18 bases between. From germline, CDR1 is SGDLS and CDR2 YYNGEE. The full variable domain, in which reference TRBV9 and TRBJ1-2 provide the parts outside the CDR3, is DSGVTQTPKHLITATGQRVTLRCSPRSGDLSVYWYQQSLDQGLQFLIQYYNGEERAKGNILERFSAQQFPDLHSELNLSSLELGDSALYFCASSSSGSRRGYTFGSGTRLTVV.

Worth noting for this clonotype: A read error may explain this, as a much larger clone is one base away. The chain combines TRBV9 with TRBJ2-1, with D tentatively TRBD1 or TRBD2 (6 bases each). The CDR3 length is 15 residues. Trimming took 4 bases from V and 0 from J, leaving 11 bases between them. Germline CDR1 reads SGDLS; CDR2 reads YYNGEE. The CDR3 region has the DNA TGTGCCAGCAGCCCTGAGGGGGGCTCCTACAATGAGCAGTTCTTC. Translated: CASSPEGGSYNEQFF.